The 24 T cell receptor beta chains below all came from one sample that was sequenced in a study of T-cell memory formation after mild COVID-19. Using its own MiXCR run on the 5' RACE reads, TCRdb lists one record per CDR3 protein. The sample gives roughly 600,000 distinct CDR3 sequences, roughly 18% of which show up once; around 12% is in the top ten. The sequencing sample was made of PBMCs or a T cell subset sorted from them (not recorded which). The receptors stem from an adult woman who had mild COVID-19 (a few samples of this study predate the infection). Cell type and time point are not known.

In DNA, the CDR3 is TGTGCCAGCAGCCAGTACGAGGGTGGGGGACAGCCCCAGCATTTT. Translating it yields CASSQYEGGGQPQHF. The V and J genes are TRBV3-1 and TRBJ1-5; tentatively, D is TRBD1 (5 bases). V shed 3 bases and J shed 7 bases, with 16 bases lying between them. CDR3 length: 15 residues. Germline loops: CDR1 LGHDT, CDR2 YNNKEL (reference sequence). The complete variable domain, with remaining parts taken from reference TRBV3-1 and TRBJ1-5, reads DTAVSQTPKYLVTQMGNDKSIKCEQNLGHDTMYWYKQDSKKFLKIMFSYNNKELIINETVPNRFSPKSPDKAHLNLHINSLELGDSAVYFCASSQYEGGGQPQHFGDGTRLSIL.

This clonotype has just a few counts. A junction boundary mismatches the germline segment, possibly from a read error. This chain joins TRBV9 and TRBJ2-3; D is perhaps TRBD2 (5 bases). Germline V gene sequence: CDR1 SGDLS, CDR2 YYNGEE. This CDR3 spans 14 amino acids. The CDR3 here is CASSVASSTDTQYF. In DNA, the CDR3 is TGTGCCAGCAGCGTAGCGTCTAGCACCGATACGCAGTATTTT.

This clonotype was found many times. The J gene is TRBJ2-1, the V gene TRBV20-1; no clear D gene. The CDR3 is 13 residues long. CDR1 and CDR2 (germline): DFQATT, SNEGSKA (reference sequence). With 6 bases removed from V and 3 bases from J, the gap between germline ends came to 12 bases. CDR3 bases: TGCAGTGCCCCAGTTTACAGCTACAATGAGCAGTTCTTC. Amino acids: CSAPVYSYNEQFF.

The table lists this clonotype with a few counts. This chain joins TRBV19 and TRBJ2-1, with D perhaps given as TRBD1 or TRBD2 (7 bases each). V was pared by 3 bases and J by 4 bases, with 22 bases between. The germline V gene encodes CDR1 LNHDA and CDR2 SQIVND (reference sequence). The CDR3 contains 18 residues. CDR3 DNA: TGTGCCAGTAGTATCCTCATCGAAGCGGGACAGTCTTACAATGAGCAGTTCTTC. Amino acids: CASSILIEAGQSYNEQFF.

V usage is TRBV5-6 and J usage is TRBJ1-1; no definite D call. Between the trimmed V and J ends, which lost 0 bases and 7 bases, there was a span of 10 bases. CDR1 and CDR2 (germline): SGHDT, YYEEEE. The CDR3 is 13 residues long. The DNA of the CDR3 is TGTGCCAGCAGCTTGGGGGAACAACATGAAGCTTTCTTT. This gives the protein CASSLGEQHEAFF. Full variable domain (remainder filled in from reference TRBV5-6 and TRBJ1-1): DAGVTQSPTHLIKTRGQQVTLRCSPKSGHDTVSWYQQALGQGPQFIFQYYEEEERQRGNFPDRFSGHQFPNYSSELNVNALLLGDSALYLCASSLGEQHEAFFGQGTRLTVV.

Here the CDR3 reads CSARKGSQETQYF. In DNA form, the CDR3 reads TGCAGTGCTAGAAAGGGCAGCCAAGAGACCCAGTACTTC. The rearrangement uses TRBV20-1 and TRBJ2-5, with D uncertain. Germline CDR1 reads DFQATT; CDR2 reads SNEGSKA (reference sequence). This CDR3 is built from 13 residues. V was pared by 2 bases and J by 1 base, with 8 bases between.

This clonotype appeared a few times. J is TRBJ1-1 and V is TRBV29-1; D is unclear. The CDR3 totals 10 residues. V gave up 7 bases and J gave up 7 bases, with 10 bases separating them. From germline, CDR1 is SQVTM and CDR2 ANQGSEA. The CDR3 DNA follows: TGCAGCGCAGGAGGGCTTGAAGCTTTCTTT. Protein: CSAGGLEAFF.

The table lists this clonotype with a few counts. The gene calls are TRBV16 and TRBJ1-2; 7 nucleotides line up with TRBD1. The CDR3 sequence is 14 residues long. V was pared by 3 bases and J by 10 bases, with 11 bases of the junction left unmatched. The germline V gene encodes CDR1 KGHSY and CDR2 FQNENV. The CDR3 spells CASSHASGGRNYTF. The CDR3 coding sequence is TGTGCCAGCAGCCATGCGTCAGGGGGAAGGAACTACACCTTC.

This clonotype was seen a single time. The chain joins TRBV7-2 to TRBJ2-7, with 8 bases lining up with TRBD1. CDR1 SGHTA and CDR2 FQGNSA come from the germline V gene. The CDR3 runs 14 residues. The V gene end was trimmed by 5 bases and the J gene end by 7 bases; junction bases not matched to a gene: 10. CDR3 region: CASSARTGPGEQYF. In nucleotides, the CDR3 is TGTGCCAGCAGCGCCCGGACAGGGCCCGGGGAGCAGTACTTC.

V usage is TRBV27 and J usage is TRBJ2-7; D gene ambiguous. The V gene lost 4 bases and the J gene lost 4 bases, with 8 bases spanning the gap. Germline CDR1 and CDR2: MNHEY and SMNVEV (reference sequence). The CDR3 extends over 12 amino acids. CDR3 amino acids: CASSSWPYEQYF. The CDR3 coding sequence is TGTGCCAGCAGTTCATGGCCGTACGAGCAGTACTTC.

This clonotype was found many times. The rearrangement joins TRBV6-2 or TRBV6-3 to TRBJ2-1; tentative D call: TRBD1 (6 bases). V shed 5 bases and J shed 10 bases, with 9 bases lying between them. Germline CDR1 MNHEY, CDR2 SVGEGT. The CDR3 has 11 amino acids. The CDR3 loop reads CASSQGLEQFF. In DNA, the CDR3 is TGTGCCAGCAGTCAGGGGTTGGAGCAGTTCTTC.

CDR3 nucleotides: TGCGCCAGCAGCTTAGTTCCACAACAGAACACTGAAGCTTTCTTT. Translation: CASSLVPQQNTEAFF. V usage is TRBV5-1 and J usage is TRBJ1-1; no reliable D call. CDR3 length: 15 amino acids. Trimming pared 2 bases from V and 1 base from J, leaving 12 bases between. Germline CDR1 reads SGHRS; CDR2 reads YFSETQ. Full variable domain (remainder filled in from reference TRBV5-1 and TRBJ1-1): KAGVTQTPRYLIKTRGQQVTLSCSPISGHRSVSWYQQTPGQGLQFLFEYFSETQRNKGNFPGRFSGRQFSNSRSEMNVSTLELGDSALYLCASSLVPQQNTEAFFGQGTRLTVV.

V and J are TRBV30 and TRBJ1-5; tentatively, D is TRBD1 (6 bases). The CDR3 runs to 12 residues. V dropped 5 bases and J dropped 3 bases, with 8 bases sitting between them. The germline V gene has CDR1 GTSNPN and CDR2 SVGIG (reference sequence). CDR3 residues: CAWDRNNQPQHF. The CDR3 nucleotides are TGTGCCTGGGACAGGAACAATCAGCCCCAGCATTTT.

In this sample, this clonotype turned up a few times. V usage is TRBV7-9 and J usage is TRBJ2-7; possibly TRBD1 for D (5 bases). Germline V gene sequence: CDR1 SEHNR, CDR2 FQNEAQ (reference sequence). The CDR3 has 14 amino acids. Trimming removed 8 bases from V and 5 bases from J, with 19 bases in between. The CDR3 DNA is TGTGCCAGCGGGGCCCGTTTGCTCGAGGACGAGCAGTACTTC. Translated, it gives CASGARLLEDEQYF.

This clonotype has more than one count but fewer than ten. The chain links TRBV4-3 to TRBJ1-1; D is unclear. Trimming took off 0 bases at V and 3 bases at J, with 11 bases between the two ends. Germline CDR1 is LGHNA and CDR2 is YSLEER. This CDR3 has 15 amino acids. The DNA of the CDR3 is TGCGCCAGCAGCCAAGACGACGGAGCGGACACTGAAGCTTTCTTT. Its protein is CASSQDDGADTEAFF.

This clonotype was recorded a few times. The rearrangement links TRBV2 to TRBJ2-1, with 11 bases fitting TRBD2. CDR1 is SNHLY and CDR2 is FYNNEI in the germline V gene. Trimming at V came to 7 bases and at J to 0 bases, leaving 8 bases not matched to a gene. There are 17 residues in the CDR3. CDR3 coding DNA: TGTGCCAGCATGAGGACTAGCGGGCCTAGCTCCTACAATGAGCAGTTCTTC. Translating it yields CASMRTSGPSSYNEQFF.

This clonotype was recorded at least ten times. J is TRBJ2-7 and V is TRBV20-1; 10 bases agree with TRBD2. The CDR3 contains 13 residues. Germline CDR1 is DFQATT and CDR2 is SNEGSKA (reference sequence). V shed 6 bases and J 4 bases; nucleotides not matched to a gene: 6. Here the CDR3 DNA reads TGCAGTGCCAAAGCGGGAGGGCCGTACGAGCAGTACTTC. Translation gives CSAKAGGPYEQYF.

The chain uses TRBV7-2 and TRBJ2-1; TRBD2 matches 10 bases. The CDR3 is 14 amino acids. J gave up 9 bases and V 2 bases, and 4 bases lay outside the gene matches. Germline V CDR1 and CDR2: SGHTA, FQGNSA. The CDR3 reads CASSLQAGGAEQFF. DNA for the CDR3: TGTGCCAGCAGCTTACAAGCGGGGGGGGCTGAGCAGTTCTTC.

This clonotype was seen a handful of times. The chain has TRBV9 and TRBJ2-7; D remains unclear. The CDR3 is made up of 15 amino acids. The V gene lost 1 base and the J gene lost 1 base, with 12 bases spanning the gap. CDR1 SGDLS and CDR2 YYNGEE come from the germline V gene. The CDR3 sequence is CASSVSGAGSYEQYF. The CDR3 nucleotides read TGTGCCAGCAGCGTATCAGGCGCTGGATCCTACGAGCAGTACTTC.

This clonotype was found a few times. The rearrangement joins TRBV3-1 to TRBJ2-1; TRBD2 matches 7 bases. V dropped 4 bases and J dropped 9; count of bases not matched to a gene: 18. The CDR3 consists of 17 residues. Germline V gives CDR1 LGHDT, CDR2 YNNKEL (reference sequence). This chain's CDR3 is CASSLSTLADRNGEQFF. CDR3 coding DNA: TGTGCCAGCAGCCTGTCCACCCTAGCGGACCGGAACGGTGAGCAGTTCTTC.

This clonotype was counted between two and nine times. The chain uses TRBV7-2 and TRBJ2-5; TRBD1 or TRBD2 may be the D gene (5 bases each). CDR3 length: 14 residues. Germline V gene sequence: CDR1 SGHTA, CDR2 FQGNSA. V was clipped by 4 bases and J by 5 bases, with 14 bases between them. The CDR3 bases are TGTGCCAGCAGCTCCGGGACGTTGGCGGAGACCCAGTACTTC. Translating gives CASSSGTLAETQYF.

The V and J genes are TRBV5-1 and TRBJ1-6; 12 bases agree with TRBD1. This CDR3 spans 14 amino acids. Unmatched junction bases numbered 3, after V lost 4 bases and J lost 10 bases. CDR1 is SGHRS and CDR2 is YFSETQ in the germline V gene. The CDR3 spells CASSPGQGASPLHF. In DNA, the CDR3 is TGCGCCAGCAGCCCGGGACAGGGGGCATCACCCCTCCACTTT.

The V gene is TRBV4-1, the J gene TRBJ2-1; a possible D gene is TRBD2 (5 bases). The length of the CDR3 is 16 residues. V lost 0 bases and J lost 4, with 13 bases in between. The germline gives CDR1 MGHRA, CDR2 YSYEKL. CDR3 protein: CASSQESVPGYNEQFF. The CDR3 nucleotides are TGCGCCAGCAGCCAAGAATCCGTTCCGGGGTACAATGAGCAGTTCTTC.

In its sample, this clonotype was seen many times. The chain recombines TRBV6-5 with TRBJ2-3, with TRBD2 identical over 15 bases. Trimming took 4 bases from V and 4 from J; bases not matched to a gene: 9. Germline V gene lookup returns CDR1 MNHEY and CDR2 SVGAGI. This CDR3 has 18 residues. CDR3 residues: CASSWTSGRAARADTQYF. The CDR3 DNA reads TGTGCCAGCAGTTGGACTAGCGGGAGGGCCGCCAGGGCAGATACGCAGTATTTT.